Listed below are T cell receptor beta chains from one sample, sequenced in a study of cytomegalovirus exposure and HLA in healthy donors. TCRdb's copy holds only in-frame clones and misses some; the assay was immunoSEQ multiplex PCR. Among around 300,000 clones, over 75% were seen once, and the ten largest hold approximately 0.9%. Sequenced sample: PBMCs. The receptors stem from a man under 40 in good health and CMV-seronegative. Both conserved end residues are part of each CDR3. The size field is filled for only some rows; it gives once, few, many or a size class.

v_call	clone_size	cdr3_length	cdr3_aa
TRBV18	few	12	CASSPRVGELFF
TRBV23-1	-	18	CASTFQGARAEANEKLFF
TRBV10-3	once	16	CAIRKAGGLALGELFF
TRBV7-2	-	15	CASSFPLGGRDEQFF
TRBV27	-	15	CASSLTESSGNTIYF
TRBV6-1	-	15	CASRPWTGESYGYTF
TRBV9	-	16	CASSGLSPEGIGELFF
TRBV6-5	-	13	CASSYGGGTEAFF
TRBV7-2	-	13	CASSLHMNTEAFF
TRBV2	-	16	CASKPFTATNNYGYTF
TRBV5-1	-	15	CASSPGQGMNTEAFF
TRBV18	-	13	CASSPGQSYEQYF
TRBV2	once	14	CASSEWAAQETQYF
TRBV19	-	13	CASSIMLRDTQYF